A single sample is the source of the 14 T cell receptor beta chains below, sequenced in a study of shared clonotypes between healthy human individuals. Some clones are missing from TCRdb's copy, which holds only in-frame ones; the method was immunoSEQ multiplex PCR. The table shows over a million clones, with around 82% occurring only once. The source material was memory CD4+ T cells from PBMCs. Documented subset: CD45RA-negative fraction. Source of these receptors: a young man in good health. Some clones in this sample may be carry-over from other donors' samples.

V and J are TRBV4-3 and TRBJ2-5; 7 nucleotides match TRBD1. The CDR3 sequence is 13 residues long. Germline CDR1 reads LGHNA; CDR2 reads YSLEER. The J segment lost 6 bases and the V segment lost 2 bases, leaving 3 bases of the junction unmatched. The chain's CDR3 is CASSQRQGQTQYF. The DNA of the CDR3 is TGCGCCAGCAGCCAACGACAGGGACAGACCCAGTACTTC.

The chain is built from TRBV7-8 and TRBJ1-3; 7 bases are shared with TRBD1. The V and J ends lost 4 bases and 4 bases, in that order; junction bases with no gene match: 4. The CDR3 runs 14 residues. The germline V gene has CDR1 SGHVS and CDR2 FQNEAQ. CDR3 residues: CASSSYRGGNTIYF. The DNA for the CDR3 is TGTGCCAGCAGCTCCTACAGGGGAGGAAACACCATATATTTT. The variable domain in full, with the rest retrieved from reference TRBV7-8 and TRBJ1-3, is GAGVSQSPRYKVAKRGQDVALRCDPISGHVSLFWYQQALGQGPEFLTYFQNEAQLDKSGLPSDRFFAERPEGSVSTLKIQRTQQEDSAVYLCASSSYRGGNTIYFGEGSWLTVV.

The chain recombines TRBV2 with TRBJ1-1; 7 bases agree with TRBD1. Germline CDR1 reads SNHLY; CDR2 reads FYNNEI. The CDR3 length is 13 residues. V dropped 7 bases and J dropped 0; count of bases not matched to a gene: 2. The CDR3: CASKTGLNTEAFF. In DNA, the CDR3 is TGTGCCAGCAAGACAGGGTTGAACACTGAAGCTTTCTTT.

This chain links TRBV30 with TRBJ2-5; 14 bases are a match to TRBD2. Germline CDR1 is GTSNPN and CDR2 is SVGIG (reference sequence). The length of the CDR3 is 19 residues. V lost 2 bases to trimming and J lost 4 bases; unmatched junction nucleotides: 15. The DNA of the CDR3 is TGTGCCTGGAGTTCGGACAAGGGACTAGCGGGAGAGGGGCCAGAGACCCAGTACTTC. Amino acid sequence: CAWSSDKGLAGEGPETQYF.

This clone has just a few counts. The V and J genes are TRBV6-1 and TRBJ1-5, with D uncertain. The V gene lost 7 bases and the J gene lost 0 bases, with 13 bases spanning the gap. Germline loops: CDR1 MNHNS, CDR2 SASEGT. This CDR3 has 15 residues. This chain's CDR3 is CASNLSPNSNQPQHF. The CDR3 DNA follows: TGTGCCAGCAATTTGTCACCAAATAGCAATCAGCCCCAGCATTTT.

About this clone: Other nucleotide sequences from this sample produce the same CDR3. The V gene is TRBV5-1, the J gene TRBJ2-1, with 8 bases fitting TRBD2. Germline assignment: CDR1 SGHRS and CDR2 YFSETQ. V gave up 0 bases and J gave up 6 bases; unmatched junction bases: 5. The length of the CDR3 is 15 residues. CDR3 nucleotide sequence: TGCGCCAGCAGCTTGGCCGGGACTAGTGGCAATGAGCAGTTCTTC. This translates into CASSLAGTSGNEQFF.

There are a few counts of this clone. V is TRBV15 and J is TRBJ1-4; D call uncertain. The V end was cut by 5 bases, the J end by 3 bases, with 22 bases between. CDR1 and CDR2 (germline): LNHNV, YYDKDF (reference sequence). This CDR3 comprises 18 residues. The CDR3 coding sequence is TGTGCCACCAGCGCCCGAACCGGATCGATAACGCCTAATGAAAAACTGTTTTTT. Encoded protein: CATSARTGSITPNEKLFF.

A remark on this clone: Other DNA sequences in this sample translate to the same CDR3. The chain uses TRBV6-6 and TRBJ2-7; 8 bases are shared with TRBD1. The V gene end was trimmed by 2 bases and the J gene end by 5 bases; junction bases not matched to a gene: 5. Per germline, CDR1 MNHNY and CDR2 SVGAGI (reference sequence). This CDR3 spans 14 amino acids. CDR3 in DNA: TGTGCCAGCAGTTACGGACAGGGTCCCCACGAGCAGTACTTC. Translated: CASSYGQGPHEQYF.

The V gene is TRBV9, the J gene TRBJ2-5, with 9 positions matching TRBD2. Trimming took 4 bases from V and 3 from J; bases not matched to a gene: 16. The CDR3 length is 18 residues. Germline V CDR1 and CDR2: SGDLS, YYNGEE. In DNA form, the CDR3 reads TGTGCCAGCAGCCCCAGTCGGGGCGGGAGGGCCTCCAAAGAGACCCAGTACTTC. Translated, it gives CASSPSRGGRASKETQYF.

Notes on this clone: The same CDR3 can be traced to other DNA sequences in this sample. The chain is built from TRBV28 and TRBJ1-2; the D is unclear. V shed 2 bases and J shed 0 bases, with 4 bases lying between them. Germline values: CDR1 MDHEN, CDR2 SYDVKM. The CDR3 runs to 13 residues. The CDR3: CASSLKPNYGYTF. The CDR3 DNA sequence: TGTGCCAGCAGTTTAAAACCTAACTATGGCTACACCTTC.

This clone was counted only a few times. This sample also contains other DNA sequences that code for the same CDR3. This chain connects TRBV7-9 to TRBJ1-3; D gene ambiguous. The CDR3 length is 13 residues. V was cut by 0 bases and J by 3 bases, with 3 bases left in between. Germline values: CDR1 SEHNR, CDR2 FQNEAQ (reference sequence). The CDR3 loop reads CASSLAGGNTIYF. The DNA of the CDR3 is TGTGCCAGCAGCTTAGCAGGTGGAAACACCATATATTTT.

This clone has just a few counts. The CDR3 reads CASSQGELAGVRMGTDTQYF. CDR3 DNA sequence: TGTGCCAGCAGCCAAGGGGAACTAGCGGGAGTAAGAATGGGCACAGATACGCAGTATTTT. This rearrangement joins TRBV4-2 to TRBJ2-3; 11 positions agree with TRBD2. V lost 1 base and J lost 1; bases outside the gene matches: 13. There are 20 residues in the CDR3. Germline CDR1 LGHNA, CDR2 YNFKEQ.

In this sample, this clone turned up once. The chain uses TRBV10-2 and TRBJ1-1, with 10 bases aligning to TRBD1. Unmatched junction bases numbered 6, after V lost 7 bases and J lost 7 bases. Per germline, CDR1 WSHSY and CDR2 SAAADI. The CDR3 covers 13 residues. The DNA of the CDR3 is TGCGCCAGCAATGACAGGGGGCAAGGTGAAGCTTTCTTT. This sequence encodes CASNDRGQGEAFF.

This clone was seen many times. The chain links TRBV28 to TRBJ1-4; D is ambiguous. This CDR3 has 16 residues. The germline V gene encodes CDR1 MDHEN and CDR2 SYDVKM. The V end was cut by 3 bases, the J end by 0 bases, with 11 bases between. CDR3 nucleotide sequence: TGTGCCAGCAGTTTCAATGGGGTCGCAACTAATGAAAAACTGTTTTTT. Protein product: CASSFNGVATNEKLFF.